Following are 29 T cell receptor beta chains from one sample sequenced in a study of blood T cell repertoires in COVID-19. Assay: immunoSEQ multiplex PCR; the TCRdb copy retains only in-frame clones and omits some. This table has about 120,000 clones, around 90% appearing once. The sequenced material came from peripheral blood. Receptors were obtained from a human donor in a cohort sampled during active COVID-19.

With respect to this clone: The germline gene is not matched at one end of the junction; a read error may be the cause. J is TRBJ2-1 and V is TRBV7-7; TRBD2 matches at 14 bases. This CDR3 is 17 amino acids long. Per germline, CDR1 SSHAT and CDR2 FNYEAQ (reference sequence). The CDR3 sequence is CASSASGTSGGTDEQFF. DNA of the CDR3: TGTGCTAGCAGCGCTTCGGGGACTAGCGGGGGTACAGATGAGCAGTTCTTC.

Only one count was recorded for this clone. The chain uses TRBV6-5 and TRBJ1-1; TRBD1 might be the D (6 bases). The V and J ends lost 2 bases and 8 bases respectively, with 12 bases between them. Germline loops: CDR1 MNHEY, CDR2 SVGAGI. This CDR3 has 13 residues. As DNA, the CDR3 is TGTGCCAGCAGTTACACCCCCGACAGGGAAGCTTTCTTT. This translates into CASSYTPDREAFF.

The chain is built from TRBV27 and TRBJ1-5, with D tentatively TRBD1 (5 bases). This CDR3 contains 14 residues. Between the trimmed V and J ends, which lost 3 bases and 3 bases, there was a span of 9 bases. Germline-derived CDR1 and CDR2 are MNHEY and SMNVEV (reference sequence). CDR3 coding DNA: TGTGCCAGCAGTTTGGGGGGAACCAATCAGCCCCAGCATTTT. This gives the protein CASSLGGTNQPQHF.

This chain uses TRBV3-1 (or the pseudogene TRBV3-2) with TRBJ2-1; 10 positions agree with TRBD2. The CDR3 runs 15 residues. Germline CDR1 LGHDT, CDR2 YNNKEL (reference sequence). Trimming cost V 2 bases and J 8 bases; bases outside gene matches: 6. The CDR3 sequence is CASSQYPSGSYEQFF. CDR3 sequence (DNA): TGTGCCAGCAGCCAATATCCTAGCGGGAGCTATGAGCAGTTCTTC.

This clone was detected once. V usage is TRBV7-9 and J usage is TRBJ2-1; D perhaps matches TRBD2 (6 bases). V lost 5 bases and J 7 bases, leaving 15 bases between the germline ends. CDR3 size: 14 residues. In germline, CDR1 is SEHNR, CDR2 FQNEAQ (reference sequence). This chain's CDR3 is CASSPAFGRNEQFF. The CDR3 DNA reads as TGTGCCAGCAGCCCAGCCTTTGGGAGGAATGAGCAGTTCTTC. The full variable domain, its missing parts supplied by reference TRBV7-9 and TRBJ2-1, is DTGVSQNPRHKITKRGQNVTFRCDPISEHNRLYWYRQTLGQGPEFLTYFQNEAQLEKSRLLSDRFSAERPKGSFSTLEIQRTEQGDSAMYLCASSPAFGRNEQFFGPGTRLTVL.

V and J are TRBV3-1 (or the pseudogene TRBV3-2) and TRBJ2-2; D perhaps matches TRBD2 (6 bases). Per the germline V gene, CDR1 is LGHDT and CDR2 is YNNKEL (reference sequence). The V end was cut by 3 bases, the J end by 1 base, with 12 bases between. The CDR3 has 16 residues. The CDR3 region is CASSHLVSGNTGELFF. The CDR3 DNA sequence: TGTGCCAGCAGCCACTTGGTTAGCGGGAACACCGGGGAGCTGTTTTTT.

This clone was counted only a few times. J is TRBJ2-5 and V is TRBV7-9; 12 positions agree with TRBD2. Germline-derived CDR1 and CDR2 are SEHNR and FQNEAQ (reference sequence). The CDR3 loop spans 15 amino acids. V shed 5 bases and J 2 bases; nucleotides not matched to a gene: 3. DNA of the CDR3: TGTGCCAGCAGCCCGGGACTAGCGGGTCAAGAGACCCAGTACTTC. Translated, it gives CASSPGLAGQETQYF.

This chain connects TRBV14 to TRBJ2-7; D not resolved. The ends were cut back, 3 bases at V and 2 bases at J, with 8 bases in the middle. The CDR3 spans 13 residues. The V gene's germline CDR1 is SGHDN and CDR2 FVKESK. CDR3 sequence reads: CASSHRLTYEQYF. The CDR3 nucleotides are TGTGCCAGCAGCCACAGGTTAACCTACGAGCAGTACTTC.

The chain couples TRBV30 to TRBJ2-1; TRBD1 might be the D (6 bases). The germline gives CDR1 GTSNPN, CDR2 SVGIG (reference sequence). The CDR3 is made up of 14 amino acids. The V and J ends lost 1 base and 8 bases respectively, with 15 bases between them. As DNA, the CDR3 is TGTGCCTGGAGTGGTGGGGGCTCGGCCCATGAGCAGTTCTTC. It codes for CAWSGGGSAHEQFF.

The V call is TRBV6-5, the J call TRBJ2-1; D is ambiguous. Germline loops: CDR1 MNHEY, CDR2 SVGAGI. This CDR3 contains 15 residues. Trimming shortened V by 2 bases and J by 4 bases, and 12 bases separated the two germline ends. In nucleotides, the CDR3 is TGTGCCAGCAGTTACGACGAAACAGAATACAATGAGCAGTTCTTC. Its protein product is CASSYDETEYNEQFF.

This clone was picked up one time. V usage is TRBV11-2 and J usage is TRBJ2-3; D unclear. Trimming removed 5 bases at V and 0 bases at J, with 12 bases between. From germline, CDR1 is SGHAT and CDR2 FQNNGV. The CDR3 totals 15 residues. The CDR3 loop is CASSDPTTSTDTQYF. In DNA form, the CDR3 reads TGTGCCAGCAGCGACCCGACAACTAGCACAGATACGCAGTATTTT.

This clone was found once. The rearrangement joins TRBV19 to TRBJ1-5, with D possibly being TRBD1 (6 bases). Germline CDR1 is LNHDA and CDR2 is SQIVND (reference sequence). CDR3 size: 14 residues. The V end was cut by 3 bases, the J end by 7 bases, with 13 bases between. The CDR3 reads CASSMVGALQPQHF. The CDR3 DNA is TGTGCCAGTAGTATGGTGGGGGCTTTGCAGCCCCAGCATTTT.

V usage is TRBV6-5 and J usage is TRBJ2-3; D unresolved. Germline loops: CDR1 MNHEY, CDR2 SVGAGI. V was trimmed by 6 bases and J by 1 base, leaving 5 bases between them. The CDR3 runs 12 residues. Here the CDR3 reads CASRRGTDTQYF. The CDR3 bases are TGTGCCAGCAGACGGGGCACAGATACGCAGTATTTT.

This CDR3 reads CASRVLSVTTDTQYF. The CDR3 DNA reads as TGTGCCAGCAGGGTATTAAGCGTCACCACAGATACGCAGTATTTT. J is TRBJ2-3 and V is TRBV6-5; D ambiguous. The CDR3 is 15 residues long. The V and J ends lost 6 bases and 2 bases respectively, with 15 bases between them. Germline CDR1 MNHEY, CDR2 SVGAGI.

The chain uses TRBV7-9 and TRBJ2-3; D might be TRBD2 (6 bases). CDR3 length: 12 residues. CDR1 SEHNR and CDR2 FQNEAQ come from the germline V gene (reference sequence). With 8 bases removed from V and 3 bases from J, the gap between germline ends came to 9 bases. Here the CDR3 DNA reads TGTGCCAGCGGGGGGAATACAGATACGCAGTATTTT. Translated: CASGGNTDTQYF.

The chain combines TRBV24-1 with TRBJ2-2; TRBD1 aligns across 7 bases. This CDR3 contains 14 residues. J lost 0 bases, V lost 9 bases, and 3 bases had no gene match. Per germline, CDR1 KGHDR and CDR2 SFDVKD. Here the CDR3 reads CATSGQPNTGELFF. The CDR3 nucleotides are TGTGCCACCTCGGGACAGCCGAACACCGGGGAGCTGTTTTTT.

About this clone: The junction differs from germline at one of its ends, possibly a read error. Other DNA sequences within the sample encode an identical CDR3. CDR3 bases: TGTGCTAGCAGCTCCACCGGGACTAGCATAACCGGGGAGCTGTTTTTT. This translates into CASSSTGTSITGELFF. This chain uses TRBV7-7 with TRBJ2-2; 9 bases are shared with TRBD2. Germline V gene sequence: CDR1 SSHAT, CDR2 FNYEAQ (reference sequence). The CDR3 sequence is 16 residues long.

The CDR3 region has the DNA TGTGCCAGTAGTATATGGGCCAGGGGTGCTGAAGCTTTCTTT. It is translated as CASSIWARGAEAFF. The chain couples TRBV19 to TRBJ1-1, with a weak D call TRBD1 (6 bases). Per germline, CDR1 LNHDA and CDR2 SQIVND (reference sequence). This CDR3 has 14 residues. Deletions cut 2 bases from V and 6 bases from J, with 13 bases between.

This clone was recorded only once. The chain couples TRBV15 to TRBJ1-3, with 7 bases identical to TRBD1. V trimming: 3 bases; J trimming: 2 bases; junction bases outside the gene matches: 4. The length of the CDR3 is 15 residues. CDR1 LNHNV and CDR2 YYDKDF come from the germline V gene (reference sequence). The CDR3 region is CATSSMRGPGNTIYF. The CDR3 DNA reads TGTGCCACCAGCAGCATGAGGGGGCCTGGAAACACCATATATTTT.

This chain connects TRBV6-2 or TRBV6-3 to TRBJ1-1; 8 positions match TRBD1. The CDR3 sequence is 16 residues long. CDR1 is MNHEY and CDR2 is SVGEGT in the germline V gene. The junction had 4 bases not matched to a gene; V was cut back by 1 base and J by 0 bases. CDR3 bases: TGTGCCAGCAGTTACTTACAGGGGGTGTTGAACACTGAAGCTTTCTTT. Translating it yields CASSYLQGVLNTEAFF.

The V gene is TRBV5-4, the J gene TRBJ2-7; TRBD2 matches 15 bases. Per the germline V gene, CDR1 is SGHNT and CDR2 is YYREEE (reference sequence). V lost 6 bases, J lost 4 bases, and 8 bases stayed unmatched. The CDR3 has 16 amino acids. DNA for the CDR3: TGTGCCAGCAAAGATTCCGGGACTAGCGGGGGGTACGAGCAGTACTTC. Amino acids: CASKDSGTSGGYEQYF. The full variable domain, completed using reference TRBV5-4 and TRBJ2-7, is ETGVTQSPTHLIKTRGQQVTLRCSSQSGHNTVSWYQQALGQGPQFIFQYYREEENGRGNFPPRFSGLQFPNYSSELNVNALELDDSALYLCASKDSGTSGGYEQYFGPGTRLTVT.

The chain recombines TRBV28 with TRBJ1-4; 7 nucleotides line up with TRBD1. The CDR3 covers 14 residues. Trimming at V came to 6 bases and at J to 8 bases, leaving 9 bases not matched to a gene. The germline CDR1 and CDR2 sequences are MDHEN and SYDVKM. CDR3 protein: CASSTATGVEKLFF. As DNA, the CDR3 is TGTGCCAGCAGCACTGCTACAGGGGTGGAAAAACTGTTTTTT. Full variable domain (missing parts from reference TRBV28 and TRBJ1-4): DVKVTQSSRYLVKRTGEKVFLECVQDMDHENMFWYRQDPGLGLRLIYFSYDVKMKEKGDIPEGYSVSREKKERFSLILESASTNQTSMYLCASSTATGVEKLFFGSGTQLSVL.

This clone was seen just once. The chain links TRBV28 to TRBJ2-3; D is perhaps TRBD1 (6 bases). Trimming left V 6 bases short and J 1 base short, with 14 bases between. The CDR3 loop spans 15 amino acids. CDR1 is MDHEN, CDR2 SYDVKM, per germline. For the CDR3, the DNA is TGTGCCAGCAGCTTCAGGGGTAGGGGCACAGATACGCAGTATTTT. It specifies CASSFRGRGTDTQYF.

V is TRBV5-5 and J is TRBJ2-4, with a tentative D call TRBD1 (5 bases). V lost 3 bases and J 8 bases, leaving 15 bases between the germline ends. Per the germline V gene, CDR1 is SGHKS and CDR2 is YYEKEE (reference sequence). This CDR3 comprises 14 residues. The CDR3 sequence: CASSSPPKGDIQYF. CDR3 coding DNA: TGTGCCAGCAGCTCCCCCCCCAAAGGGGACATTCAGTACTTC.

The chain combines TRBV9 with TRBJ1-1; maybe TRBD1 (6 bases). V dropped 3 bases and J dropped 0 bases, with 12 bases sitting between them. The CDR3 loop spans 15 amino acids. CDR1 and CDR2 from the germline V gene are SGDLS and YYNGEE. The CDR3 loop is CASSAVDSLNTEAFF. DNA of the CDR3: TGTGCCAGCAGCGCCGTGGACAGCTTGAACACTGAAGCTTTCTTT.

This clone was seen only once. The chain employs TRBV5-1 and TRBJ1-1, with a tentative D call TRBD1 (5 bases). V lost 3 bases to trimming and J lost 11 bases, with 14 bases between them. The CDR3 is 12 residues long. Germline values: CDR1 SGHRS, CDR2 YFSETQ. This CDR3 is CASSWQGREAFF. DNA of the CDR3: TGCGCCAGCAGCTGGCAGGGCCGGGAGGCTTTCTTT.

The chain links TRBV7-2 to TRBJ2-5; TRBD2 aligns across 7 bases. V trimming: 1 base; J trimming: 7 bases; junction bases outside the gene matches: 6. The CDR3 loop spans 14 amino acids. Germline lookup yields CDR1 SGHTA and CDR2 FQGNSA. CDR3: CASSLGGGGGTQYF. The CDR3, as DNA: TGTGCCAGCAGCTTAGGCGGGGGTGGTGGGACCCAGTACTTC.

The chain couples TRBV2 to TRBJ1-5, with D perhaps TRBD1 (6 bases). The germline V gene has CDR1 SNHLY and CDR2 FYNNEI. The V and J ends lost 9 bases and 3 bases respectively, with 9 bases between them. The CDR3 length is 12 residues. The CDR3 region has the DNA TGTGCCAGTCACAGGGCCAATCAGCCCCAGCATTTT. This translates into CASHRANQPQHF.

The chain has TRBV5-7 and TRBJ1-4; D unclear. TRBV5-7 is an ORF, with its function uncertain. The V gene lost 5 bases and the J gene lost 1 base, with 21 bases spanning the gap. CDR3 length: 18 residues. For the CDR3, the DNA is TGTGCCAGCAGAAGCGGACCGGAGATGTGGGTAACTAATGAAAAACTGTTTTTT. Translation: CASRSGPEMWVTNEKLFF.